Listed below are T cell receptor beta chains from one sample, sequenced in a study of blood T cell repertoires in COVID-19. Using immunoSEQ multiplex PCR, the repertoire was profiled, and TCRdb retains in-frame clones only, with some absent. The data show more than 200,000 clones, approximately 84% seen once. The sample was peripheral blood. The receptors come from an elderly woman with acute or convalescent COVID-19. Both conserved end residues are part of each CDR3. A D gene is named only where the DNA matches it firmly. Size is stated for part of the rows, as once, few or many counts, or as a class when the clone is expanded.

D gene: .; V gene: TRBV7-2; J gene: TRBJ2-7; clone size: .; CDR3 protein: CASSLNRSPYEQYF; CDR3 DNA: TGTGCCAGCAGCTTAAACAGGTCCCCCTACGAGCAGTACTTC
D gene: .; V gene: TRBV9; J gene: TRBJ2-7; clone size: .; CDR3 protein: CASSPRTAGPYEQYF; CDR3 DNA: TGTGCCAGCAGCCCCCGAACCGCGGGCCCCTACGAGCAGTACTTC
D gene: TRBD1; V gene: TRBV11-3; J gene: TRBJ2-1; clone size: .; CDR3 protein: CASSITGDEQFF; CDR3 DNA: TGTGCCAGCAGCATAACAGGGGATGAGCAGTTCTTC
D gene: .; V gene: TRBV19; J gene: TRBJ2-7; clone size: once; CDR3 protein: CASSYRGARPYEQYF; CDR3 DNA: TGTGCCAGTAGTTACCGGGGGGCGCGTCCCTACGAGCAGTACTTC
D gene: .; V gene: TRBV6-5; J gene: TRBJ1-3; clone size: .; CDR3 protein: CASTLDSLENTIYF; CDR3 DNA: TGTGCCAGCACCCTGGACAGTCTGGAAAACACCATATATTTT
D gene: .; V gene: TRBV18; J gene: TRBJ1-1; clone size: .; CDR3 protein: CASAGDSTEAFF; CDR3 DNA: TGTGCCAGCGCGGGAGACAGCACTGAAGCTTTCTTT
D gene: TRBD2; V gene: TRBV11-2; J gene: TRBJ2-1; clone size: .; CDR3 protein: CASLASGREFGNEQFF; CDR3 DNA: TGTGCCAGCCTTGCTAGCGGGAGAGAGTTCGGAAATGAGCAGTTCTTC
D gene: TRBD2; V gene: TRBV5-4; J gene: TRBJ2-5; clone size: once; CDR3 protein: CASSLATSGSVAQYF; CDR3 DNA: TGTGCCAGCAGCTTGGCGACTAGCGGTTCGGTGGCCCAGTACTTC
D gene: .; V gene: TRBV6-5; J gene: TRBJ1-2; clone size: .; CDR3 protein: CASSYDQGRVYGYTF; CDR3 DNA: TGTGCCAGCAGTTACGACCAGGGCAGAGTCTATGGCTACACCTTC
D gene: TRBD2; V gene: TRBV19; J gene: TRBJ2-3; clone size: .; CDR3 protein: CASSPQAGGTDTQYF; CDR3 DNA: TGTGCCAGTAGTCCCCAAGCGGGGGGGACAGATACGCAGTATTTT
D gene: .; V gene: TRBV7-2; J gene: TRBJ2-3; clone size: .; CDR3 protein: CASSLVASTTDTQYF; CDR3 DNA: TGTGCCAGCAGCTTAGTAGCCTCTACGACAGATACGCAGTATTTT
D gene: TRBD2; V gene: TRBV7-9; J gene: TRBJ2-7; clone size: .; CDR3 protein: CASSAPGLGRGEQYF; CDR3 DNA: TGTGCCAGCAGCGCACCGGGACTAGGTCGTGGCGAGCAGTACTTC
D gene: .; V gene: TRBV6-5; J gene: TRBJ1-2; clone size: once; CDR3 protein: CASFLIRTGGYTF; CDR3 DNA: TGTGCCAGCTTTTTGATCCGAACGGGTGGCTACACCTTC
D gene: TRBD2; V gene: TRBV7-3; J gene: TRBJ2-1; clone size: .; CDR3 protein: CASSRAAGVFF; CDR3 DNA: TGTGCCAGCAGCCGGGCAGCGGGAGTGTTCTTC
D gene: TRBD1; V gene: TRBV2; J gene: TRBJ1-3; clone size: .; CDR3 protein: CASSATGDTIYF; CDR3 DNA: TGTGCCAGCAGTGCCACAGGGGACACCATATATTTT
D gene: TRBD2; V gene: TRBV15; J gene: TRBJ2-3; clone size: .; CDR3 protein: CATSSRQGLALGQGGTDTQYF; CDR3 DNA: TGTGCCACCAGCTCCCGGCAGGGACTAGCCCTGGGACAAGGGGGTACAGATACGCAGTATTTT
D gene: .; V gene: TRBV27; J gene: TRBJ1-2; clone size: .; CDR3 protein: CASSFRGGGGYTF; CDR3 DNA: TGTGCCAGCAGTTTCCGTGGGGGGGGCGGCTACACCTTC
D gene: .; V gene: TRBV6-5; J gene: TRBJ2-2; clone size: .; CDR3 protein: CASSYHEPVPTGELFF; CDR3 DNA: TGTGCCAGCAGTTACCATGAACCGGTACCCACCGGGGAGCTGTTTTTT
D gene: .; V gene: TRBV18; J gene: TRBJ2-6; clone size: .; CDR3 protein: CASSPPAPSSGANVLTF; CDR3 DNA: TGTGCCAGCTCACCACCGGCCCCAAGCTCTGGGGCCAACGTCCTGACTTTC
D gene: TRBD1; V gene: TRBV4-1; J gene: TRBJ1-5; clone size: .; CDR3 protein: CASNRDSFFNQPQHF; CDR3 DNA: TGCGCCAGCAATCGGGACAGCTTTTTCAATCAGCCCCAGCATTTT
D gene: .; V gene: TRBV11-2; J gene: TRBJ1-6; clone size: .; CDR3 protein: CASRQGFYNSPLHF; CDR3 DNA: TGTGCCAGCAGGCAGGGTTTTTATAATTCACCCCTCCACTTT
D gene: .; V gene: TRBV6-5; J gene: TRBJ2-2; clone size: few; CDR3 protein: CASILHTGELFF; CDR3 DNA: TGTGCCAGCATCCTACACACCGGGGAGCTGTTTTTT
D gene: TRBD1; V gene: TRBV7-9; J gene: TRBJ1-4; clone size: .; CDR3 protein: CASSPRTGGGTNEKLFF; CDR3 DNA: TGTGCCAGCAGCCCCCGGACAGGGGGGGGAACTAATGAAAAACTGTTTTTT
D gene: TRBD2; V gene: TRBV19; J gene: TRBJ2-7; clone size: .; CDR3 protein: CASSTTLRLAGARKEQYF; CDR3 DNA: TGTGCCAGTAGTACAACACTGAGACTAGCGGGAGCCCGTAAAGAGCAGTACTTC
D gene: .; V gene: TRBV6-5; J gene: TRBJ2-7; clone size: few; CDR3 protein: CASSYTGSSYEQYF; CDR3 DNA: TGTGCCAGCAGCTATACCGGGAGCTCCTACGAGCAGTACTTC
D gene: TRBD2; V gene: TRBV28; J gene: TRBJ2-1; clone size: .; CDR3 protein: CASSWVAGGRNEQFF; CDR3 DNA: TGTGCCAGCAGTTGGGTAGCGGGAGGCCGAAATGAGCAGTTCTTC